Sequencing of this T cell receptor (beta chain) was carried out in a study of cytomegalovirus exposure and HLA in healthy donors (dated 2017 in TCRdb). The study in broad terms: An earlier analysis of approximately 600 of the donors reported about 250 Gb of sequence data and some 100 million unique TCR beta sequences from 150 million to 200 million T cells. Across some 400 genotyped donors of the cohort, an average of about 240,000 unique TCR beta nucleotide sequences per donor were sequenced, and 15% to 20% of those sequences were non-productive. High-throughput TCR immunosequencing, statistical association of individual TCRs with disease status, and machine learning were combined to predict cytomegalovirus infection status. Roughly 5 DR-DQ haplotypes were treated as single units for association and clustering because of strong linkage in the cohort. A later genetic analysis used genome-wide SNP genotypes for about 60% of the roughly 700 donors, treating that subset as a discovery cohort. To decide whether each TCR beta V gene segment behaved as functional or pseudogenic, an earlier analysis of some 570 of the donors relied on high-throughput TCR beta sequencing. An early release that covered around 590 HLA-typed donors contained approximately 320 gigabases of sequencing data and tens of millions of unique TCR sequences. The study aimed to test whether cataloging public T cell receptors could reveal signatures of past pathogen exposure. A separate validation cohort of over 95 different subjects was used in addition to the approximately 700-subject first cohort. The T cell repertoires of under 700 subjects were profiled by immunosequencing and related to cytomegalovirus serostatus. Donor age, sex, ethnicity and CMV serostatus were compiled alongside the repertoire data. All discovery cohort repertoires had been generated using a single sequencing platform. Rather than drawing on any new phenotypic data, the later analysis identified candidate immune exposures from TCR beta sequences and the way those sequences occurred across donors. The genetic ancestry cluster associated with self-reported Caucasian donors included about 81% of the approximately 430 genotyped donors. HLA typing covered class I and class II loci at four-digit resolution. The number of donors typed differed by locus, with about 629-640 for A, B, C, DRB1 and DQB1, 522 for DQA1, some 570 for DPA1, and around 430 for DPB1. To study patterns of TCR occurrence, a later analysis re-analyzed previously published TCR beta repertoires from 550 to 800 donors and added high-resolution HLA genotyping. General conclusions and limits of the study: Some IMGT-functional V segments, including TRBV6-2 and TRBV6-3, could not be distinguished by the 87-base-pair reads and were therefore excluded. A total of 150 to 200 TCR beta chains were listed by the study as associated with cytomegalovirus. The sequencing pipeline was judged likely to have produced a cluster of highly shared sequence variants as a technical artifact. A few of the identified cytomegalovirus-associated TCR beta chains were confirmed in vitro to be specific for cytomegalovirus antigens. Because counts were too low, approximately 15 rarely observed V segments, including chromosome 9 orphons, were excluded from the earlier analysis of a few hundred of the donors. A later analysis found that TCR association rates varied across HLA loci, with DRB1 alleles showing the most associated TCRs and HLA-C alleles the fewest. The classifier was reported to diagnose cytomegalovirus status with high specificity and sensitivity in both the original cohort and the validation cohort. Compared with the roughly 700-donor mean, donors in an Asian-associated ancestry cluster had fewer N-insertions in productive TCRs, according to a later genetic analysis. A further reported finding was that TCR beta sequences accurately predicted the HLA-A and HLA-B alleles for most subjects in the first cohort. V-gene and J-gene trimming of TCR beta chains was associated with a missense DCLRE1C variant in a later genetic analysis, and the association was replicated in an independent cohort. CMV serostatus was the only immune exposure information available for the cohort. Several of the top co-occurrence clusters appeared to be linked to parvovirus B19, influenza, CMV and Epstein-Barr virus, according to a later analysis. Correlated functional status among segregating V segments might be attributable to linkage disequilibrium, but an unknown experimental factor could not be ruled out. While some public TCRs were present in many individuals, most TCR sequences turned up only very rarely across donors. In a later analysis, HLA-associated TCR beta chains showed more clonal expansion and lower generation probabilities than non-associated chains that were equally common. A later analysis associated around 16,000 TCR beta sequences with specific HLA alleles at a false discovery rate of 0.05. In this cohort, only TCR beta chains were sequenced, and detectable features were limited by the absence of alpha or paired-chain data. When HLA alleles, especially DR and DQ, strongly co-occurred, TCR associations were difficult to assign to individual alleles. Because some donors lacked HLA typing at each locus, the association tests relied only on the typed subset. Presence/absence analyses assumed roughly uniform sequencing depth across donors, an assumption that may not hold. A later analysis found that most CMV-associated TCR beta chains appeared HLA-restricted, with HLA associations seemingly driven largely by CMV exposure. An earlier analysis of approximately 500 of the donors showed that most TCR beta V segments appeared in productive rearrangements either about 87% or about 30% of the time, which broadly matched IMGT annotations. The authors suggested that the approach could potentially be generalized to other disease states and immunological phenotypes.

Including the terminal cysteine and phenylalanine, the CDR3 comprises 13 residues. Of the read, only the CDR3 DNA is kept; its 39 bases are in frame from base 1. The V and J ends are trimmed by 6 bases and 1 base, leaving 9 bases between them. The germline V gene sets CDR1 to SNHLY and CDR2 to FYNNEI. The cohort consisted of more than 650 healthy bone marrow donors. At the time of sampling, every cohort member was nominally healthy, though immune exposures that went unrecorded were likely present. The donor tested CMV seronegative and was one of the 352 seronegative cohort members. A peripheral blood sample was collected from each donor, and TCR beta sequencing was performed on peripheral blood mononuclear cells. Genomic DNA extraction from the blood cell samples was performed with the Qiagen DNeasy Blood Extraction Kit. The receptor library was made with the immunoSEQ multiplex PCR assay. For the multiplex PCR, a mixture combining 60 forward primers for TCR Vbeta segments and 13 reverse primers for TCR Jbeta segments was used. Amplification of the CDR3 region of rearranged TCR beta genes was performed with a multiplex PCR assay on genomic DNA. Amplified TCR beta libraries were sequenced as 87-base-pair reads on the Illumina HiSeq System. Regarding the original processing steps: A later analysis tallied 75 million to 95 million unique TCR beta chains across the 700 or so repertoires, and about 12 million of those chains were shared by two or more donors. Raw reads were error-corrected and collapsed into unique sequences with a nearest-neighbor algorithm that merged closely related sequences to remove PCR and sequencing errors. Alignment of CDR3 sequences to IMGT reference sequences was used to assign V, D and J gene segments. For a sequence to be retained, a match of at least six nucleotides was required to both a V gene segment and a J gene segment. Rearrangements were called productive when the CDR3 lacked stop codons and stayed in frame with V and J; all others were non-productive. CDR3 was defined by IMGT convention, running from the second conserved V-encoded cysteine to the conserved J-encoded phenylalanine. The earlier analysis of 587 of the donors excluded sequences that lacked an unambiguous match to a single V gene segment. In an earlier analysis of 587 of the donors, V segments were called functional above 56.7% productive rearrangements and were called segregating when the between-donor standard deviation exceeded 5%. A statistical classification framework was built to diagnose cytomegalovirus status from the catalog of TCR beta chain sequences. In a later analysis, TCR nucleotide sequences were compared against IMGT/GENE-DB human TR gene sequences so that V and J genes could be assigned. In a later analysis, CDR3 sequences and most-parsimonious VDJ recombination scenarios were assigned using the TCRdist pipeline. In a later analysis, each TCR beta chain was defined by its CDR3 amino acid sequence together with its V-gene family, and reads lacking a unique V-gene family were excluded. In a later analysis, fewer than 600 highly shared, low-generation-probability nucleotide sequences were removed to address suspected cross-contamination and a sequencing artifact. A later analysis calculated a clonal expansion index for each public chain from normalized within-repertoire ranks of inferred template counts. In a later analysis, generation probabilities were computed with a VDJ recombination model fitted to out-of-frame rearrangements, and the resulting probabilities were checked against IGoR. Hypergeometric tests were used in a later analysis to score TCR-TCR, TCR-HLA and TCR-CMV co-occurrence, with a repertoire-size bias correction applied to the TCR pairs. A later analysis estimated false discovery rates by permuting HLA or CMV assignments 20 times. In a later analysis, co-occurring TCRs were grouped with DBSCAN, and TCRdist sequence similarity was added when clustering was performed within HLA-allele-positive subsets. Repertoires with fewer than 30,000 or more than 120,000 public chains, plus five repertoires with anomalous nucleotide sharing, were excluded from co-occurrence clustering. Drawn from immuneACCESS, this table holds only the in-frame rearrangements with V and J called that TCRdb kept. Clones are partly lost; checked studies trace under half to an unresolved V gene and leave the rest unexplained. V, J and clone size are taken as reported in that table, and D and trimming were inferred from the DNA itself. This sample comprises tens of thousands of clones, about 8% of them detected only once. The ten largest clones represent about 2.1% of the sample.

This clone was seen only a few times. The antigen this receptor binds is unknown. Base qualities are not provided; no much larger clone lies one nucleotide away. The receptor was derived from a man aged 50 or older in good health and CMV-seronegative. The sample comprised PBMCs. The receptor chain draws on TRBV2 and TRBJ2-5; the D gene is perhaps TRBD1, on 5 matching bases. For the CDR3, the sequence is CASSVDSQETQYF. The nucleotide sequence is TGTGCCAGCAGCGTAGACAGCCAAGAGACCCAGTACTTC.